The 25 T cell receptor beta chains presented below share a single source sample, sequenced in a study of blood T cells in healthy people across ages. A second roughly 7 to 11 cycle PCR used barcoded and J-beta primers. TCRdb passed the 5' RACE reads through MiXCR, listing each CDR3 protein once. This table has 600,000 to 1,000,000 distinct CDR3 sequences, 20% to 30% appearing once. A further study also used this sample, focusing on T cells of mothers and their children.

The material sequenced was blood. These receptors all come from a boy between 5 and 17 years old in good health.

There are a few counts of this clonotype. J is TRBJ1-2 and V is TRBV20-1; 8 positions match TRBD1. Trimming cost V 0 bases and J 7 bases; bases outside gene matches: 16. Germline CDR1 DFQATT, CDR2 SNEGSKA (reference sequence). This CDR3 comprises 17 residues. The CDR3 coding sequence is TGCAGTGCTAGAGATCATCAATGGACAGGGAGTAGTACTGGCTACACCTTC. It codes for CSARDHQWTGSSTGYTF.

Ten or more counts support this clonotype. V gene TRBV4-3 combines with J gene TRBJ1-2; 8 nucleotides agree with TRBD1. The length of the CDR3 is 16 residues. Germline V gives CDR1 LGHNA, CDR2 YSLEER. Trimming took 0 bases from V and 6 from J; bases not matched to a gene: 9. The chain's CDR3 is CASSQELSYRGDGYTF. The CDR3 coding sequence is TGCGCCAGCAGCCAAGAACTGTCCTACAGGGGGGATGGCTACACCTTC.

This sequence joins TRBV7-8 and TRBJ2-1, with D possibly called TRBD1 or TRBD2 (6 bases each). The CDR3 has 15 residues. Looked up from germline, CDR1 is SGHVS and CDR2 is FQNEAQ. V gave up 3 bases and J gave up 10 bases, with 19 bases separating them. CDR3 bases: TGTGCCAGCAGCTTCCCTCGGGGGCTAGCTATCGAGCAGTTCTTC. This sequence encodes CASSFPRGLAIEQFF. The variable domain in full, with the rest retrieved from reference TRBV7-8 and TRBJ2-1, is GAGVSQSPRYKVAKRGQDVALRCDPISGHVSLFWYQQALGQGPEFLTYFQNEAQLDKSGLPSDRFFAERPEGSVSTLKIQRTQQEDSAVYLCASSFPRGLAIEQFFGPGTRLTVL.

The rearrangement links TRBV7-2 to TRBJ1-1; TRBD1 might be the D (5 bases). CDR3 size: 15 residues. Trimming took 2 bases from V and 4 from J, leaving 14 bases between them. Germline loops: CDR1 SGHTA, CDR2 FQGNSA. DNA of the CDR3: TGTGCCAGCAGCTTAATTCCAGGGTTGGCCACTGAAGCTTTCTTT. It is translated as CASSLIPGLATEAFF.

This clonotype has just a few counts. V is TRBV11-2 and J is TRBJ2-3; maybe TRBD2 (6 bases). Trimming took off 1 base at V and 0 bases at J, with 11 bases between the two ends. CDR1 is SGHAT, CDR2 FQNNGV, per germline. This CDR3 is 16 amino acids long. The CDR3 protein is CASSLASSASTDTQYF. The CDR3 DNA sequence: TGTGCCAGCAGCTTAGCATCTAGCGCTAGCACAGATACGCAGTATTTT.

The chain recombines TRBV7-9 with TRBJ2-5; 8 bases line up with TRBD2. This CDR3 is built from 15 residues. V shed 3 bases and J 3 bases; nucleotides not matched to a gene: 6. Germline V gene lookup returns CDR1 SEHNR and CDR2 FQNEAQ (reference sequence). DNA of the CDR3: TGTGCCAGCAGCTTTCCACTAGCGGCGGAAGAGACCCAGTACTTC. It encodes CASSFPLAAEETQYF.

As to this clonotype: Compared with germline, one end of the junction differs, possibly owing to a read error. V is TRBV27 and J is TRBJ2-1; D is perhaps TRBD2 (9 bases). This CDR3 region has 17 residues. Germline lookup yields CDR1 MNHEY and CDR2 SMNVEV (reference sequence). CDR3 in amino acids: CASRPGGLAGSYNEQFF. The CDR3 coding sequence is TGTGCCAGCAGACCAGGGGGCCTAGCGGGGTCCTACAACGAGCAGTTCTTC.

This clonotype was seen only a few times. The rearrangement links TRBV3-1 to TRBJ2-5, with 11 bases fitting TRBD1. Gene TRBJ2-1 matches the end of the DNA better, so the J call may be wrong. There are 19 residues in the CDR3. Germline V gene lookup returns CDR1 LGHDT and CDR2 YNNKEL (reference sequence). The CDR3 bases are TGTGCCAGCAGCCAGGATCCGGGACAGGGGGGGATGGTTTACAATGAGCAGTTCTTC. It encodes CASSQDPGQGGMVYNEQFF.

This clonotype turned up a few times. The chain uses TRBV4-1 and TRBJ2-7; no clear D. Germline V CDR1 and CDR2: MGHRA, YSYEKL. The V and J ends lost 1 base and 2 bases respectively, with 12 bases between them. The CDR3 consists of 15 residues. The CDR3 region is CASSQGPLLPYEQYF. CDR3 nucleotide sequence: TGCGCCAGCAGCCAAGGGCCCCTTTTACCCTACGAGCAGTACTTC.

This clonotype appeared a few times. This rearrangement joins TRBV15 to TRBJ1-1, with a weak D call TRBD1 (5 bases). Trimming took 3 bases from V and 0 from J, leaving 11 bases between them. Germline CDR1 LNHNV, CDR2 YYDKDF (reference sequence). The CDR3 loop spans 15 amino acids. CDR3 amino acids: CATSRDRDLNTEAFF. The CDR3 bases are TGTGCCACCAGCAGGGACCGGGACCTGAACACTGAAGCTTTCTTT.

V usage is TRBV3-1 and J usage is TRBJ2-5, with a tentative D call TRBD1 (7 bases). V lost 2 bases, J lost 9 bases, and 16 bases lay in between. The CDR3 extends over 14 amino acids. CDR1 is LGHDT, CDR2 YNNKEL, per germline (reference sequence). This CDR3 is CASSQRGGRGAQYF. In DNA, the CDR3 is TGTGCCAGCAGCCAAAGGGGCGGCAGGGGGGCCCAGTACTTC.

V and J are TRBV28 and TRBJ2-2; 11 nucleotides match TRBD2. Germline V CDR1 and CDR2: MDHEN, SYDVKM. The CDR3 is 14 amino acids. Unmatched junction bases numbered 0, after V lost 6 bases and J lost 3 bases. The CDR3 region has the DNA TGTGCCAGCAGACTAGCGGGAGACACCGGGGAGCTGTTTTTT. Protein: CASRLAGDTGELFF. Filled out from reference TRBV28 and TRBJ2-2, the complete variable domain reads DVKVTQSSRYLVKRTGEKVFLECVQDMDHENMFWYRQDPGLGLRLIYFSYDVKMKEKGDIPEGYSVSREKKERFSLILESASTNQTSMYLCASRLAGDTGELFFGEGSRLTVL.

V and J are TRBV12-5 and TRBJ2-5; D is uncertain. Germline V CDR1 and CDR2: LGHNT, FRNRAP. Trimming shortened V by 6 bases and J by 9 bases, and 14 bases separated the two germline ends. This CDR3 has 12 residues. The CDR3 reads CASGHIDKAQYF. CDR3 DNA sequence: TGTGCTAGTGGACACATAGATAAGGCCCAGTACTTC. Combining the CDR3 with reference TRBV12-5 and TRBJ2-5 gives the whole variable domain DARVTQTPRHKVTEMGQEVTMRCQPILGHNTVFWYRQTMMQGLELLAYFRNRAPLDDSGMPKDRFSAEMPDATLATLKIQPSEPRDSAVYFCASGHIDKAQYFGPGTRLLVL.

V gene TRBV5-1 combines with J gene TRBJ2-5; 7 bases are a match to TRBD2. The end of the DNA aligns better with TRBJ2-1, so the J call may be wrong. This CDR3 comprises 16 residues. Germline CDR1 SGHRS, CDR2 YFSETQ. The DNA for the CDR3 is TGCGCCAGCAGCTTCCCACCCGGGACTATAAACAATGAGCAGTTCTTC. Protein product: CASSFPPGTINNEQFF.

CDR3 residues: CASSSTGVLETQYF. In DNA, the CDR3 is TGTGCCAGCAGCTCGACAGGGGTTCTAGAGACCCAGTACTTC. This chain connects TRBV7-8 to TRBJ2-5; 8 bases agree with TRBD1. V lost 4 bases, J lost 4 bases, and 5 bases stayed unmatched. The CDR3 runs to 14 residues. Germline V gene data show CDR1 as SGHVS and CDR2 as FQNEAQ.

J is TRBJ2-1 and V is TRBV25-1, with no clear D. The CDR3 is made up of 11 amino acids. V gave up 1 base and J gave up 14 bases, with 9 bases separating them. CDR1 MGHDK and CDR2 SYGVNS come from the germline V gene. DNA for the CDR3: TGTGCCAGCAGTGAATCGAGTCGGGAGTTCTTC. Translating it yields CASSESSREFF. The variable domain in full, with the rest retrieved from reference TRBV25-1 and TRBJ2-1, is EADIYQTPRYLVIGTGKKITLECSQTMGHDKMYWYQQDPGMELHLIHYSYGVNSTEKGDLSSESTVSRIRTEHFPLTLESARPSHTSQYLCASSESSREFFGPGTRLTVL.

This rearrangement joins TRBV20-1 to TRBJ1-1; tentatively, D is TRBD1 (6 bases). CDR3 length equals 13 residues. Trimming shortened V by 5 bases and J by 0 bases, and 10 bases separated the two germline ends. Per the germline V gene, CDR1 is DFQATT and CDR2 is SNEGSKA (reference sequence). The CDR3 reads CSAPDSLNTEAFF. The CDR3 DNA is TGCAGTGCTCCGGACAGCCTGAACACTGAAGCTTTCTTT.

The J gene is TRBJ1-5, the V gene TRBV6-1; TRBD1 might be the D (5 bases). The CDR3 loop spans 17 amino acids. Germline V lookup: CDR1 MNHNS, CDR2 SASEGT. V was pared by 1 base and J by 6 bases, with 19 bases between. The DNA for the CDR3 is TGTGCCAGCAGTGAAGTAGGGGCAGGGCTGAGTTTTCAGCCCCAGCATTTT. It codes for CASSEVGAGLSFQPQHF.

The chain uses TRBV6-5 and TRBJ2-2, with 7 bases identical to TRBD1. With V trimmed by 4 bases and J by 7 bases, 12 bases remained unmatched. The CDR3 totals 16 residues. CDR1 is MNHEY and CDR2 is SVGAGI in the germline V gene. The CDR3 sequence: CASSFLRQGRGGELFF. CDR3 nucleotide sequence: TGTGCCAGCAGTTTCCTCAGACAGGGCCGAGGCGGGGAGCTGTTTTTT.

This chain links TRBV9 with TRBJ2-3; 12 positions match TRBD2. Germline CDR1 and CDR2: SGDLS and YYNGEE. With 3 bases clipped from V and 6 bases from J, the junction kept 5 bases outside the gene matches. CDR3 length: 15 residues. In DNA form, the CDR3 reads TGTGCCAGCAGCGCGACCGGGACTAGCGGGGATACGCAGTATTTT. This sequence encodes CASSATGTSGDTQYF.

The chain recombines TRBV4-2 with TRBJ2-5; TRBD1 aligns across 11 bases. The CDR3 has 15 residues. Germline trimming cut 5 bases from V and 2 bases from J; bases unmatched to any gene: 4. Looked up from germline, CDR1 is LGHNA and CDR2 is YNFKEQ. CDR3 amino acids: CASSGQGALQETQYF. The CDR3 nucleotides read TGTGCCAGCAGCGGACAGGGGGCCCTACAAGAGACCCAGTACTTC.

V and J are TRBV6-1 and TRBJ2-3; TRBD2 aligns across 7 bases. There are 16 residues in the CDR3. V gave up 0 bases and J gave up 1 base; unmatched junction bases: 4. Germline CDR1 reads MNHNS; CDR2 reads SASEGT. The CDR3 nucleotides are TGTGCCAGCAGTGAAGCCCTGGGAGGGGGCACAGATACGCAGTATTTT. It yields the protein CASSEALGGGTDTQYF.

The rearrangement uses TRBV20-1 and TRBJ2-1; D call uncertain. CDR1 is DFQATT, CDR2 SNEGSKA, per germline (reference sequence). This CDR3 region has 13 residues. V was cut by 4 bases and J by 4 bases, with 11 bases left in between. The CDR3 DNA sequence: TGCAGTGCTACTCCACGACCGTACAATGAGCAGTTCTTC. Protein: CSATPRPYNEQFF.

V usage is TRBV6-5 and J usage is TRBJ1-2; D possibly corresponds to TRBD1 (5 bases). Per germline, CDR1 MNHEY and CDR2 SVGAGI. The CDR3 is made up of 14 amino acids. The V end was cut by 0 bases, the J end by 6 bases, with 11 bases between. CDR3 protein: CASSYSIGAHGYTF. Written as DNA, the CDR3 is TGTGCCAGCAGTTACTCGATCGGGGCCCATGGCTACACCTTC.

The sample holds a few counts of this clonotype. CDR3 coding DNA: TGTGCCAGCAGCCCTGCTGGGGCGCTAAATGAAAAACTGTTTTTT. Translating gives CASSPAGALNEKLFF. The V gene is TRBV7-9, the J gene TRBJ1-4, with a tentative D call TRBD1 (5 bases). The V and J ends lost 5 bases and 5 bases respectively, with 15 bases between them. Germline loops: CDR1 SEHNR, CDR2 FQNEAQ (reference sequence). The CDR3 contains 15 residues.